This T cell receptor beta chain stems from a study of CD8 T cell repertoires and HIV-1 epitope variants. Study overall: An approximately 10-day culture received IL-2, IL-7 and IL-15 on days 3 and 7. Separate from the cultures, 1M uncultured T cells served as baseline.

General study results and limits: Five clonotypes recognized Nef KF9, one HW9, none TAALDMSHF.

Trimming left V 5 bases short and J 4 bases short, with 9 bases between. There are 12 residues in the CDR3. Per the germline V gene, CDR1 is MDHEN and CDR2 is SYDVKM. Profiling relied on immunoSEQ multiplex PCR, and the TCRdb table lists in-frame clones only, not all of them. The sample has 5,600 or so clones; roughly 65% are singletons. In this sample, this clone is medium-sized (0.01 to 0.1%). Its specificity is not known. The rearrangement uses TRBV28 and TRBJ2-7, with D perhaps TRBD1 (6 bases). Sequencing was performed on cultured CD8+ T cells derived from PBMCs. This TCR was recovered from a male donor with HIV. CDR3: CASSRTVYEQYF. As DNA, the CDR3 is TGTGCCAGCAGTCGGACAGTATACGAGCAGTACTTC.